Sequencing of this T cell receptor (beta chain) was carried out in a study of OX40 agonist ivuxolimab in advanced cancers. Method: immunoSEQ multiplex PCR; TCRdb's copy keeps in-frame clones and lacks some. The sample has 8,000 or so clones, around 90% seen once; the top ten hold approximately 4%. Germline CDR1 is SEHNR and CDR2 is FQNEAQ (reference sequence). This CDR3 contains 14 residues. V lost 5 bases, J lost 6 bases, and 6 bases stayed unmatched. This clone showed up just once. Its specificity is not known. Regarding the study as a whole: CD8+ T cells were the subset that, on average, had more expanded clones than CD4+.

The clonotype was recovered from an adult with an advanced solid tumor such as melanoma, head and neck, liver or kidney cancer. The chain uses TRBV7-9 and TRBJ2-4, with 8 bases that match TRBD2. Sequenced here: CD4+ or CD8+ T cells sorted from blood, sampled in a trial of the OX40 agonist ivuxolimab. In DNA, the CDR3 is TGTGCCAGCAGCCCCAGCGGGAGTGGAAACATTCAGTACTTC. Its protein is CASSPSGSGNIQYF.